The 4 T cell receptor beta chains reported below all come from one sample, sequenced in a study of T cell repertoires in cytomegalovirus infection. A single record per CDR3 protein comes from TCRdb applying MiXCR to the reads. Of roughly 180,000 distinct CDR3 sequences listed, about 18% are singletons. The sequenced sample was CD8+ T cells from PBMCs. These receptors all come from a human donor in good health (CMV status not recorded). Some clones in this sample may be carry-over from other donors' samples.

This clonotype showed up just a few times. Germline is not matched at one junction end, which may reflect a read error. CDR3 protein: CASSQEDRSRYNEQFF. The CDR3 DNA follows: TGTGCCAGCAGCCAAGAAGACCGGAGTAGGTACAATGAGCAGTTCTTC. This chain connects TRBV4-1 to TRBJ2-1; no definite D call. Germline loops: CDR1 MGHRA, CDR2 YSYEKL. CDR3 size: 16 residues.

V usage is TRBV28 and J usage is TRBJ2-5; 11 bases match TRBD2. J was trimmed by 2 bases and V by 6 bases; bases with no gene match: 8. Germline V gene lookup returns CDR1 MDHEN and CDR2 SYDVKM. The CDR3 is 16 amino acids. In nucleotides, the CDR3 is TGTGCCAGCAGCCTAAGGGGACTAGCGGCTCAAGAGACCCAGTACTTC. It codes for CASSLRGLAAQETQYF.

This clonotype was seen more than once but under ten times. The chain links TRBV12-3 or TRBV12-4 to TRBJ1-1; 12 positions agree with TRBD1. CDR3 length: 15 residues. The J segment lost 10 bases and the V segment lost 6 bases, leaving 12 bases of the junction unmatched. The CDR3 DNA reads as TGTGCCAGCAGCCTAACCGGGACAGGGGGCCCTTCAGCTTTCTTT. This gives the protein CASSLTGTGGPSAFF.

The V and J genes are TRBV7-2 and TRBJ2-5; 8 bases line up with TRBD1. The V gene end was trimmed by 5 bases and the J gene end by 1 base; junction bases not matched to a gene: 9. Germline values: CDR1 SGHTA, CDR2 FQGNSA. There are 16 residues in the CDR3. CDR3 amino acids: CASSPMTGASQETQYF. The CDR3 nucleotides read TGTGCCAGCAGCCCCATGACAGGGGCTTCCCAAGAGACCCAGTACTTC.